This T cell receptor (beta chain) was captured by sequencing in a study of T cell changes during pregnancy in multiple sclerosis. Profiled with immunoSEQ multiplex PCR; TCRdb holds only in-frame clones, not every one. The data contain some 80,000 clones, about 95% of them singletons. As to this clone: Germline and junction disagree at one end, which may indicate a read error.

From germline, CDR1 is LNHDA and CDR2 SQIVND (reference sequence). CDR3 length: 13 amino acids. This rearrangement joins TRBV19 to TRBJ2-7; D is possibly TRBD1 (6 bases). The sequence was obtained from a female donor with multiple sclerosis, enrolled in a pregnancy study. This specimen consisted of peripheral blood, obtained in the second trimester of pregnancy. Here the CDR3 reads CASSIPGQLIKKF. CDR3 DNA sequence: TGTGCCAGTAGTATACCGGGACAACTTATAAAAAAGTTC.